Presented here are 22 T cell receptor beta chains from one specimen sequenced in a study of cytomegalovirus exposure and HLA in healthy donors. Primers for the PCR totalled 60 Vbeta and 13 Jbeta. Profiled with immunoSEQ multiplex PCR; TCRdb holds only in-frame clones, not every one. The table lists 77,000 or so clones, over 70% of them singletons, with about 7% in the top ten. Source material: PBMCs. The source of these receptors is a woman aged 40 to 50 in good health and CMV-seronegative.

The gene calls are TRBV4-3 and TRBJ2-3; 8 bases map to TRBD2. The CDR3 sequence is 19 residues long. The V gene's germline CDR1 is LGHNA and CDR2 YSLEER. V trimming: 1 base; J trimming: 4 bases; junction bases outside the gene matches: 16. The CDR3 sequence: CASSQGWSGGQLAADTQYF. The CDR3 coding sequence is TGCGCCAGCAGCCAAGGGTGGTCGGGAGGGCAATTAGCAGCAGATACGCAGTATTTT.

V and J are TRBV7-9 and TRBJ2-7; 10 nucleotides match TRBD2. V was clipped by 3 bases and J by 6 bases; unmatched bases: 8. Germline CDR1 SEHNR, CDR2 FQNEAQ (reference sequence). The CDR3 runs to 15 residues. The chain's CDR3 is CASSFTSGTLAEQYF. Written as DNA, the CDR3 is TGTGCCAGCAGCTTTACTAGCGGGACCTTGGCCGAGCAGTACTTC.

The V and J genes are TRBV27 and TRBJ2-4; TRBD2 is a possible D gene (5 bases). The CDR3 has 18 amino acids. V lost 2 bases to trimming and J lost 1 base, with 18 bases between them. Germline V CDR1 and CDR2: MNHEY, SMNVEV (reference sequence). The DNA of the CDR3 is TGTGCCAGCAGTTTAGAATGGCGGGCATCTGAGGCCAAAAACATTCAGTACTTC. Protein: CASSLEWRASEAKNIQYF.

The chain joins TRBV7-3 to TRBJ2-3, with 12 bases fitting TRBD2. Germline loops: CDR1 SGHTA, CDR2 FQGTGA. V shed 4 bases, J shed 5 bases, and the junction held 7 bases outside the gene matches. There are 16 residues in the CDR3. The CDR3 sequence is CASSSNLAGGRDTQYF. Here the CDR3 DNA reads TGTGCCAGCAGCTCCAACCTAGCGGGAGGGCGAGATACGCAGTATTTT.

The rearrangement uses TRBV2 and TRBJ2-2; possible D gene TRBD2, 5 bases. V was cut by 10 bases and J by 0 bases, with 15 bases left in between. Per germline, CDR1 SNHLY and CDR2 FYNNEI. There are 15 residues in the CDR3. CDR3 in DNA: TGTGCCACCCAAAGTCGGGGAGCGAACACCGGGGAGCTGTTTTTT. Its protein is CATQSRGANTGELFF.

The chain joins TRBV4-1 to TRBJ2-1, with unresolved D. Germline CDR1 and CDR2: MGHRA and YSYEKL. The CDR3 runs to 14 residues. Trimming stripped 0 bases from V and 9 bases from J, with 12 bases between. For the CDR3, the DNA is TGCGCCAGCAGCCAAGAGTTGTTAACCGGTGAGCAGTTCTTC. Its protein is CASSQELLTGEQFF.

The chain recombines TRBV4-1 with TRBJ2-1; 10 bases fit TRBD2. The CDR3 has 22 amino acids. V trimming: 0 bases; J trimming: 1 base; junction bases outside the gene matches: 18. The germline V gene encodes CDR1 MGHRA and CDR2 YSYEKL. CDR3 nucleotides: TGCGCCAGCAGCCAAGAAACCGCCGAGAGAGCGGGGGGGGCCACATCCTACAATGAGCAGTTCTTC. Its translation is CASSQETAERAGGATSYNEQFF.

The gene calls are TRBV10-2 and TRBJ1-5, with a tentative D call TRBD1 (5 bases). CDR1 is WSHSY, CDR2 SAAADI, per germline. This CDR3 region has 14 residues. V shed 9 bases and J shed 4 bases, with 16 bases lying between them. The CDR3 protein is CARTEGRPNQPQHF. CDR3 nucleotide sequence: TGCGCCAGAACGGAGGGACGACCGAATCAGCCCCAGCATTTT.

The genes are TRBV27 and TRBJ2-7; TRBD2 matches at 11 bases. Germline CDR1 and CDR2: MNHEY and SMNVEV (reference sequence). The CDR3 runs to 18 residues. Trimming at V came to 2 bases and at J to 0 bases, leaving 9 bases not matched to a gene. The CDR3 reads CASSLVAGGAGSSYEQYF. CDR3 DNA sequence: TGTGCCAGCAGTTTAGTAGCGGGAGGGGCCGGAAGCTCCTACGAGCAGTACTTC.

This clone was detected once. The chain combines TRBV4-2 with TRBJ2-7, with D possibly TRBD2 on 6 matching bases. This CDR3 region has 14 residues. V was cut by 0 bases and J by 2 bases, with 8 bases left in between. CDR1 is LGHNA, CDR2 YNFKEQ, per germline. CDR3: CASSQEASAYEQYV. CDR3 nucleotides: TGTGCCAGCAGCCAAGAGGCTAGCGCCTACGAGCAGTACGTC.

This chain connects TRBV15 to TRBJ2-1; 7 bases are shared with TRBD2. The V segment lost 0 bases and the J segment 7 bases; nucleotides outside the gene matches: 6. Germline V CDR1 and CDR2: LNHNV, YYDKDF (reference sequence). The CDR3 has 15 residues. CDR3 DNA: TGTGCCACCAGCAGAGACGGCGGGAGTCAAAATGAGCAGTTCTTC. This sequence encodes CATSRDGGSQNEQFF.

The CDR3 is CASSRGRGNEKLFF. CDR3 bases: TGTGCCAGCAGCCGCGGTAGGGGTAATGAAAAACTGTTTTTT. V and J are TRBV7-2 and TRBJ1-4; D may be TRBD1 (5 bases). The V gene's germline CDR1 is SGHTA and CDR2 FQGNSA. V lost 5 bases and J lost 4, with 11 bases in between. CDR3 length equals 14 residues.

The genes are TRBV5-1 and TRBJ2-1; 8 nucleotides match TRBD1. V shed 4 bases and J 1 base; nucleotides not matched to a gene: 7. The germline gives CDR1 SGHRS, CDR2 YFSETQ. The CDR3 contains 16 residues. The CDR3 DNA sequence: TGCGCCAGCAGCCTCCGACAGGGGCGTTCCTACAATGAGCAGTTCTTC. This translates into CASSLRQGRSYNEQFF.

The V call is TRBV19, the J call TRBJ2-1; tentative D call: TRBD2 (5 bases). This CDR3 is 14 amino acids long. CDR1 is LNHDA, CDR2 SQIVND, per germline (reference sequence). The V gene lost 3 bases and the J gene lost 0 bases, with 6 bases spanning the gap. CDR3 loop: CASSILASYNEQFF. In nucleotides, the CDR3 is TGTGCCAGTAGTATCCTAGCCTCCTACAATGAGCAGTTCTTC.

The chain employs TRBV7-9 and TRBJ2-2; possible D gene TRBD1, 6 bases. This CDR3 spans 18 amino acids. CDR1 is SEHNR, CDR2 FQNEAQ, per germline (reference sequence). Between the trimmed V and J ends, which lost 5 bases and 1 base, there was a span of 20 bases. The CDR3 sequence is CASSERSGATLNTGELFF. The CDR3 bases are TGTGCCAGCAGCGAGAGATCAGGGGCCACGCTGAACACCGGGGAGCTGTTTTTT.

The chain uses TRBV6-1 and TRBJ1-1; D is unclear. This CDR3 comprises 15 residues. Germline values: CDR1 MNHNS, CDR2 SASEGT. Trimming left V 1 base short and J 4 bases short, with 13 bases between. Here the CDR3 reads CASSEVGGKGTEAFF. The CDR3 bases are TGTGCCAGCAGTGAAGTGGGAGGGAAGGGCACTGAAGCTTTCTTT.

The sample holds a few counts of this clone. The rearrangement uses TRBV7-3 and TRBJ2-1, with 10 bases identical to TRBD2. In germline, CDR1 is SGHTA, CDR2 FQGTGA. Trimming took 1 base from V and 9 from J; bases not matched to a gene: 6. The CDR3 covers 15 residues. CDR3 nucleotides: TGTGCCAGCAGCTTAAATAGCGGGAGGACCGTTGAGCAGTTCTTC. Encoded protein: CASSLNSGRTVEQFF.

The rearrangement joins TRBV5-1 to TRBJ1-5; D may be TRBD1 (5 bases). V was shortened by 0 bases and J by 4 bases, with 11 bases between the two germline ends. Germline CDR1 SGHRS, CDR2 YFSETQ. CDR3 size: 15 residues. This CDR3 is CASSLDTGGNQPQHF. As DNA, the CDR3 is TGCGCCAGCAGCTTGGATACGGGGGGGAATCAGCCCCAGCATTTT.

The rearrangement uses TRBV11-3 and TRBJ2-1; TRBD1 agrees at 10 bases. CDR1 and CDR2 (germline): SGHNT, YENEEA. The V and J ends lost 5 bases and 8 bases, in that order; junction bases with no gene match: 12. The CDR3 runs to 16 residues. CDR3 sequence reads: CASSLRTGQGNDEQFF. DNA for the CDR3: TGTGCCAGCAGCCTACGCACGGGACAGGGGAACGATGAGCAGTTCTTC.

V gene TRBV5-1 combines with J gene TRBJ2-1; D might be TRBD2 (6 bases). V was cut by 4 bases and J by 6 bases, with 20 bases left in between. The germline CDR1 and CDR2 sequences are SGHRS and YFSETQ. CDR3 length: 16 amino acids. CDR3 in amino acids: CASSPQAGRAVNEQFF. The CDR3 DNA sequence: TGCGCCAGCAGCCCGCAGGCGGGGCGGGCAGTCAATGAGCAGTTCTTC.

The genes are TRBV5-1 and TRBJ2-1, with 9 bases that match TRBD2. CDR1 and CDR2 (germline): SGHRS, YFSETQ. V lost 0 bases, J lost 3 bases, and 1 base stayed unmatched. The CDR3 is 15 residues long. CDR3 protein: CASSLGTSVYNEQFF. The CDR3 coding sequence is TGCGCCAGCAGCTTGGGGACTAGCGTCTACAATGAGCAGTTCTTC.

This clone was seen only a few times. The chain couples TRBV19 to TRBJ1-1; D is unresolved. The ends were cut back, 2 bases at V and 3 bases at J, with 7 bases in the middle. The germline CDR1 and CDR2 sequences are LNHDA and SQIVND (reference sequence). The CDR3 length is 13 residues. The CDR3 coding sequence is TGTGCCAGTAGTATATCACCAGACACTGAAGCTTTCTTT. Translated, it gives CASSISPDTEAFF.